These 19 T cell receptor beta chains came from one sample sequenced in a study of blood T cell repertoires in COVID-19 (dated by TCRdb to 2018 to 2020). The library came from the immunoSEQ multiplex PCR assay. TCRdb provides this immuneACCESS table in a form limited to in-frame rearrangements. Some clones are lacking; in checked studies, under half of them reflect an unresolved V gene, and why the rest are absent is not known. The sample yields 130,000 to 150,000 clones; roughly 87% were counted once. Together, the top ten hold over 0.75% of the sample. The sample was peripheral blood. These receptors were collected from a woman in her forties or fifties with acute or convalescent COVID-19.

The CDR3 bases are TGTGCCAGCAGCTTTCCGGGACAGGGAGAAGAGACCCAGTACTTC. It encodes CASSFPGQGEETQYF. The chain joins TRBV7-9 to TRBJ2-5, with 9 bases identical to TRBD1. Germline V gene sequence: CDR1 SEHNR, CDR2 FQNEAQ (reference sequence). Trimming cost V 3 bases and J 3 bases; bases outside gene matches: 5. This CDR3 spans 15 amino acids.

This chain links TRBV28 with TRBJ1-2; D is unclear. The CDR3 is 15 residues long. Germline V CDR1 and CDR2: MDHEN, SYDVKM. The V end lost 5 bases, the J end lost 5 bases, and 18 bases lay between the germline ends. The CDR3 DNA reads as TGTGCCAGCAGTCCATCCCCCCTCTACTTGTATGGCTACACCTTC. This encodes CASSPSPLYLYGYTF.

This chain links TRBV24-1 with TRBJ2-5, with 9 bases identical to TRBD2. Germline CDR1 reads KGHDR; CDR2 reads SFDVKD. Unmatched junction bases numbered 5, after V lost 0 bases and J lost 4 bases. This CDR3 has 16 residues. This chain's CDR3 is CATSDLSSLAGETQYF. In DNA, the CDR3 is TGTGCCACCAGTGATTTGAGCTCACTAGCGGGAGAGACCCAGTACTTC.

The genes are TRBV6-1 and TRBJ1-5; 8 bases align to TRBD1. V dropped 3 bases and J dropped 4; count of bases not matched to a gene: 2. The length of the CDR3 is 14 residues. CDR1 and CDR2 (germline): MNHNS, SASEGT. CDR3 region: CASSDRGRNQPQHF. CDR3 nucleotide sequence: TGTGCCAGCAGTGACAGGGGGCGGAATCAGCCCCAGCATTTT.

The rearrangement uses TRBV19 and TRBJ1-6; D may be TRBD1 (6 bases). The germline CDR1 and CDR2 sequences are LNHDA and SQIVND (reference sequence). The length of the CDR3 is 13 residues. V was cut by 9 bases and J by 5 bases, with 11 bases left in between. Here the CDR3 DNA reads TGTGCCAGGTCCAACAGGGATAATTCACCCCTCCACTTT. Its protein product is CARSNRDNSPLHF.

The rearrangement links TRBV28 to TRBJ1-2; TRBD1 is a possible D gene (6 bases). This CDR3 region has 14 residues. Trimming removed 7 bases at V and 8 bases at J, with 20 bases between. Germline CDR1 is MDHEN and CDR2 is SYDVKM. The chain's CDR3 is CASTLGGAPRGYTF. The CDR3, as DNA: TGTGCCAGCACCCTGGGGGGGGCACCCCGAGGCTACACCTTC.

The rearrangement joins TRBV7-2 to TRBJ2-7; TRBD1 might be the D (6 bases). Germline V lookup: CDR1 SGHTA, CDR2 FQGNSA. CDR3 length: 14 amino acids. Trimming cost V 5 bases and J 6 bases, with 17 bases left between them. The CDR3 is CASSHGQREAEQYF. The CDR3 region has the DNA TGTGCCAGCAGCCATGGACAGAGGGAAGCCGAGCAGTACTTC.

V gene TRBV18 combines with J gene TRBJ2-7; 10 nucleotides line up with TRBD2. Germline-derived CDR1 and CDR2 are KGHSH and LQKENI. The CDR3 has 18 residues. V lost 1 base to trimming and J lost 0 bases; unmatched junction nucleotides: 9. In DNA form, the CDR3 reads TGTGCCAGCTCACCACAATCTAGCGGGGGTCCATACTCCTACGAGCAGTACTTC. It encodes CASSPQSSGGPYSYEQYF. Full variable domain (remainder filled in from reference TRBV18 and TRBJ2-7): NAGVMQNPRHLVRRRGQEARLRCSPMKGHSHVYWYRQLPEEGLKFMVYLQKENIIDESGMPKERFSAEFPKEGPSILRIQQVVRGDSAAYFCASSPQSSGGPYSYEQYFGPGTRLTVT.

This chain uses TRBV4-2 with TRBJ2-3; 7 bases line up with TRBD2. Germline-derived CDR1 and CDR2 are LGHNA and YNFKEQ. The CDR3 has 16 amino acids. Unmatched junction bases numbered 10, after V lost 1 base and J lost 6 bases. CDR3 residues: CASSQGSGFFQDTQYF. CDR3 bases: TGTGCCAGCAGCCAAGGTAGCGGGTTCTTCCAGGATACGCAGTATTTT.

This clone was seen once. Here the CDR3 DNA reads TGTGCCACCAGTGTTCGGGGCACCGGGGAGCTGTTTTTT. Protein product: CATSVRGTGELFF. The chain employs TRBV24-1 and TRBJ2-2; D is possibly TRBD2 (5 bases). This CDR3 is built from 13 residues. Germline CDR1 KGHDR, CDR2 SFDVKD. V was cut by 5 bases and J by 4 bases, with 7 bases left in between.

V is TRBV5-1 and J is TRBJ2-6; weak D call: TRBD2 (6 bases). The CDR3 totals 17 residues. CDR1 and CDR2 (germline): SGHRS, YFSETQ. Between the trimmed V and J ends, which lost 3 bases and 0 bases, there was a span of 13 bases. This CDR3 reads CASSWSGYFSGANVLTF. CDR3 in DNA: TGCGCCAGCAGCTGGAGCGGGTATTTCTCTGGGGCCAACGTCCTGACTTTC. The complete variable domain, with remaining parts taken from reference TRBV5-1 and TRBJ2-6, reads KAGVTQTPRYLIKTRGQQVTLSCSPISGHRSVSWYQQTPGQGLQFLFEYFSETQRNKGNFPGRFSGRQFSNSRSEMNVSTLELGDSALYLCASSWSGYFSGANVLTFGAGSRLTVL.

The genes are TRBV27 and TRBJ2-1, with 7 bases aligning to TRBD2. The CDR3 contains 17 residues. Losses at the gene ends were 4 bases for V and 4 bases for J; bases not matched to a gene: 13. CDR1 and CDR2 from the germline V gene are MNHEY and SMNVEV (reference sequence). The DNA for the CDR3 is TGTGCCAGCAGTTCCTCTCAGGTGGGGGGGGATTACAATGAGCAGTTCTTC. Amino acids: CASSSSQVGGDYNEQFF.

This chain connects TRBV5-1 to TRBJ2-7, with 7 bases lining up with TRBD1. Germline V CDR1 and CDR2: SGHRS, YFSETQ. V lost 0 bases, J lost 0 bases, and 6 bases stayed unmatched. CDR3 size: 16 residues. The CDR3 DNA follows: TGCGCCAGCAGCTTGGGTACAGGGGAGCGCTCCTACGAGCAGTACTTC. Translating gives CASSLGTGERSYEQYF. Variable domain in full (rest from reference TRBV5-1 and TRBJ2-7): KAGVTQTPRYLIKTRGQQVTLSCSPISGHRSVSWYQQTPGQGLQFLFEYFSETQRNKGNFPGRFSGRQFSNSRSEMNVSTLELGDSALYLCASSLGTGERSYEQYFGPGTRLTVT.

The chain links TRBV5-1 to TRBJ1-6; TRBD1 matches at 7 bases. Germline V lookup: CDR1 SGHRS, CDR2 YFSETQ. The CDR3 sequence is 14 residues long. V was pared by 4 bases and J by 9 bases, with 7 bases of the junction left unmatched. The CDR3 DNA follows: TGCGCCAGCAGCGCTCTAGGGGGCGGTTCACCCCTCCACTTT. This encodes CASSALGGGSPLHF.

This clone came up once. This chain connects TRBV9 to TRBJ1-1; D gene uncertain. The CDR3 is 13 amino acids. Deletions cut 0 bases from V and 7 bases from J, with 10 bases between. From germline, CDR1 is SGDLS and CDR2 YYNGEE. The CDR3 is CASSVDEGIEAFF. CDR3 DNA sequence: TGTGCCAGCAGCGTAGACGAGGGTATTGAAGCTTTCTTT.

The chain employs TRBV5-1 and TRBJ2-5, with D unresolved. The germline V gene has CDR1 SGHRS and CDR2 YFSETQ. The CDR3 runs to 14 residues. Trimming took off 1 base at V and 2 bases at J, with 9 bases between the two ends. CDR3 in amino acids: CASSLRVTQETQYF. For the CDR3, the DNA is TGCGCCAGCAGCTTGCGAGTAACTCAAGAGACCCAGTACTTC.

This sequence joins TRBV19 and TRBJ2-7; 7 positions agree with TRBD1. With 3 bases clipped from V and 1 base from J, the junction kept 0 bases outside the gene matches. The CDR3 has 13 amino acids. Germline V gene data show CDR1 as LNHDA and CDR2 as SQIVND (reference sequence). The CDR3 sequence: CASSMDRSYEQYF. DNA of the CDR3: TGTGCCAGTAGTATGGACAGGTCCTACGAGCAGTACTTC.

The chain uses TRBV2 and TRBJ1-2, with 12 bases fitting TRBD1. This CDR3 contains 13 residues. V lost 8 bases to trimming and J lost 8 bases; unmatched junction nucleotides: 6. Germline assignment: CDR1 SNHLY and CDR2 FYNNEI. Written as DNA, the CDR3 is TGTGCCAGCGGTTTCGGGACAGGGGGCGGCTACACCTTC. This translates into CASGFGTGGGYTF.

The table lists this clone with a count of one. CDR3 DNA: TGCGCCAGCAGACTCGTCACCGGGACAGGGGGCCCCTATAATTCACCCCTCCACTTT. Protein product: CASRLVTGTGGPYNSPLHF. This chain links TRBV5-1 with TRBJ1-6, with 12 bases aligning to TRBD1. Unmatched junction bases numbered 11, after V lost 5 bases and J lost 2 bases. Germline CDR1 reads SGHRS; CDR2 reads YFSETQ. This CDR3 spans 19 amino acids.